The 8 T cell receptor beta chains below all came from one sample that was sequenced in a study of blood T cell repertoires in COVID-19. Repertoires were generated with immunoSEQ multiplex PCR, while TCRdb's copy carries only in-frame clones and drops some. The sample lists about 120,000 clones, 81% occurring once. Sequencing was done on a sample of peripheral blood. These receptor sequences come from a young man with COVID-19, enrolled during active disease.

The CDR3 bases are TGTGCCAGCAGACGAGGGGGCGACCTCTATGGCTACACCTTC. This encodes CASRRGGDLYGYTF. The rearrangement links TRBV11-3 to TRBJ1-2; 7 positions agree with TRBD1. The length of the CDR3 is 14 residues. The trim removed 6 bases at V and 4 bases at J, leaving 8 bases unmatched. CDR1 is SGHNT and CDR2 is YENEEA in the germline V gene.

V gene TRBV20-1 combines with J gene TRBJ1-5, with TRBD1 as a possible D gene (6 bases). Germline V gene sequence: CDR1 DFQATT, CDR2 SNEGSKA (reference sequence). The CDR3 is 13 amino acids. V was cut by 3 bases and J by 6 bases, with 12 bases left in between. CDR3 protein: CSASSGVRQPQHF. The CDR3, as DNA: TGCAGTGCTAGTTCAGGGGTCCGTCAGCCCCAGCATTTT.

J is TRBJ1-5 and V is TRBV7-9; no clear D gene. The germline V gene has CDR1 SEHNR and CDR2 FQNEAQ (reference sequence). The CDR3 loop spans 13 amino acids. Trimming removed 5 bases from V and 4 bases from J, with 9 bases in between. CDR3 bases: TGTGCCAGCAGCCCTGACGGGAATCAGCCCCAGCATTTT. As protein: CASSPDGNQPQHF.

V usage is TRBV29-1 and J usage is TRBJ2-7; a weak D match, TRBD1 (6 bases). Germline assignment: CDR1 SQVTM and CDR2 ANQGSEA. This CDR3 has 12 amino acids. Trimming left V 3 bases short and J 2 bases short, with 8 bases between. CDR3 in DNA: TGCAGCGTTGATGGACAGACCTACGAGCAGTACTTC. It is translated as CSVDGQTYEQYF.

This clone was seen only once. This rearrangement joins TRBV19 to TRBJ1-1; no definite D call. CDR1 is LNHDA, CDR2 SQIVND, per germline (reference sequence). This CDR3 is built from 14 residues. V was cut by 8 bases and J by 4 bases, with 17 bases left in between. CDR3 DNA: TGTGCCAGTGGATCCAGTCGGCGAGGCACTGAAGCTTTCTTT. Residues: CASGSSRRGTEAFF.

The rearrangement links TRBV5-4 to TRBJ2-1, with TRBD2 identical over 16 bases. Germline CDR1 reads SGHNT; CDR2 reads YYREEE (reference sequence). CDR3 length: 19 residues. V lost 2 bases to trimming and J lost 3 bases; unmatched junction nucleotides: 8. This CDR3 is CASSFLDGTSGRGYNEQFF. The CDR3 region has the DNA TGTGCCAGCAGCTTCTTGGATGGGACTAGCGGGAGGGGCTACAATGAGCAGTTCTTC.

The gene calls are TRBV7-9 and TRBJ1-2, with no clear D. Germline CDR1 reads SEHNR; CDR2 reads FQNEAQ (reference sequence). CDR3 size: 14 residues. Trimming took off 5 bases at V and 4 bases at J, with 14 bases between the two ends. The CDR3 loop is CASSPEHGLYGYTF. CDR3 nucleotide sequence: TGTGCCAGCAGCCCAGAACATGGACTCTATGGCTACACCTTC.

The CDR3: CASSYAGKLFF. The CDR3, as DNA: TGTGCCAGCAGTTACGCGGGGAAACTGTTTTTT. V is TRBV28 and J is TRBJ1-4; no clear D. V lost 4 bases to trimming and J lost 11 bases, with 8 bases between them. The CDR3 loop spans 11 amino acids. Germline V gives CDR1 MDHEN, CDR2 SYDVKM.